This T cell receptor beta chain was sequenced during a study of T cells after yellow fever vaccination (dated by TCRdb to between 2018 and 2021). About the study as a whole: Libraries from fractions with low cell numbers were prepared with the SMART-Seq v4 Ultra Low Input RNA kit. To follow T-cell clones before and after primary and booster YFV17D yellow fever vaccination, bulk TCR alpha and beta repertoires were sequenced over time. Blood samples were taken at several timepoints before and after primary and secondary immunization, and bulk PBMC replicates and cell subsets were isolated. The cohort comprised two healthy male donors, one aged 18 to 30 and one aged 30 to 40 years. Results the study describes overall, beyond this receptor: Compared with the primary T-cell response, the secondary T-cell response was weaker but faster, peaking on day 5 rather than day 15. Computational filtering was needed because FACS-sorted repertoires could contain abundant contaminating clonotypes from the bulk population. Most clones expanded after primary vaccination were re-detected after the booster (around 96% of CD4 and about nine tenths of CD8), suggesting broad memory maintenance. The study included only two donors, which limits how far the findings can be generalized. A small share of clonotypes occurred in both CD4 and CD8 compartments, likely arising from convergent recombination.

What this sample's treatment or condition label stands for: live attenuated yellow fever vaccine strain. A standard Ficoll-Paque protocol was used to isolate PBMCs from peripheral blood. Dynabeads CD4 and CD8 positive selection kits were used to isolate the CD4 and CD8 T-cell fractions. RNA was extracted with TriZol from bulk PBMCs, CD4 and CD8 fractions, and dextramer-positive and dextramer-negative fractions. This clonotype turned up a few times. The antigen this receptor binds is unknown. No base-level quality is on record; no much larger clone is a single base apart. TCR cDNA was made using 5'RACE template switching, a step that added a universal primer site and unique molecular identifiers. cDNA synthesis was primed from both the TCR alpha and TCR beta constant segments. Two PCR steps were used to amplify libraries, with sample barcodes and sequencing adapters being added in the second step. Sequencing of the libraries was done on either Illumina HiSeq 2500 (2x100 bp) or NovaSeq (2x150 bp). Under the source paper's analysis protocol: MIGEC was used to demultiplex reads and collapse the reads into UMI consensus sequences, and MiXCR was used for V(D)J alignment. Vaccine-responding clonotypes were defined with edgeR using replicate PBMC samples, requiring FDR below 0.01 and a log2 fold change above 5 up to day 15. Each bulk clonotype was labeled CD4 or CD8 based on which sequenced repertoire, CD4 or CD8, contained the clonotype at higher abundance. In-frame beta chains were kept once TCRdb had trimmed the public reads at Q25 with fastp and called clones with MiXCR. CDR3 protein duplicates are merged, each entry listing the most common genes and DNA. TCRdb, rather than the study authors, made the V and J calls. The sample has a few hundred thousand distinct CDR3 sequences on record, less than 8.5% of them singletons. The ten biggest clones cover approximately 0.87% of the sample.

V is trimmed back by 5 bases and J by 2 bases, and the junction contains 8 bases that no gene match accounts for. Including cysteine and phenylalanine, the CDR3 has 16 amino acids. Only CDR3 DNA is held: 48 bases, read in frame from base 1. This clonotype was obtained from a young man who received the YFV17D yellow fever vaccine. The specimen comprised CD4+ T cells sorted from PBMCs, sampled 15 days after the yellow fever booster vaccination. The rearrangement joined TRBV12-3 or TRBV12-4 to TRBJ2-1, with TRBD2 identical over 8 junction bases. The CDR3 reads CASSPGGVGTYNEQFF. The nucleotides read TGTGCCAGCAGTCCCGGGGGGGTAGGGACCTACAATGAGCAGTTCTTC.